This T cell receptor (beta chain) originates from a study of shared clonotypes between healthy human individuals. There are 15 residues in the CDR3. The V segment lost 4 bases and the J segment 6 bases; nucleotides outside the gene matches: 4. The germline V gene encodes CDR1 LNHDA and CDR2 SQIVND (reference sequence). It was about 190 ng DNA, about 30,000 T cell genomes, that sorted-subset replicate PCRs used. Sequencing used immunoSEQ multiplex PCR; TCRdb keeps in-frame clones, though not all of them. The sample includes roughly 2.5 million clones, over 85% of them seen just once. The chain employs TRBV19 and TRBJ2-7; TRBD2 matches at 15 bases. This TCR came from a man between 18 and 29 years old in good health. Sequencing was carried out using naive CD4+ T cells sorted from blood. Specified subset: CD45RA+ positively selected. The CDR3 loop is CASSKGLAGGLEQYF. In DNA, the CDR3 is TGTGCCAGTAGTAAGGGACTAGCGGGGGGCCTCGAGCAGTACTTC.